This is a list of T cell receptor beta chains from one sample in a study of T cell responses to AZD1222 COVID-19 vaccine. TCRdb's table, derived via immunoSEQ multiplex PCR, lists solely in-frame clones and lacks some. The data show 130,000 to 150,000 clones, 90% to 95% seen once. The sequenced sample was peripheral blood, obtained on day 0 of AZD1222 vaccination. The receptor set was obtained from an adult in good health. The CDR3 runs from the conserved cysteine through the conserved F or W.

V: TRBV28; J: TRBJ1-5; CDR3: CASCPTGSSNSNQPQHF
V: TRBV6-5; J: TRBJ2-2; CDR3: CASKPDRGNTGELFF
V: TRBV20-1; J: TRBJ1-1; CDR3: CSAQGDTEAFF
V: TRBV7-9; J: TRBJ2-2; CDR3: CASSFDRGRGAGELFF
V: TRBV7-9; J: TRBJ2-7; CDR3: CASSVGGSPLEQYF
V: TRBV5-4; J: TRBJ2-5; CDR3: CASSSRGGQETQYF
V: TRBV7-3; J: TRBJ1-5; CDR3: CASSLQITRNQPQHF
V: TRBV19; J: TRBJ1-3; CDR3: CASSTLQGSSGNTIYF
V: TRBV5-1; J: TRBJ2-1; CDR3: CASSAAPNNEQFF
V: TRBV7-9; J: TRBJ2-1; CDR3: CASSSSGGFGDEQFF
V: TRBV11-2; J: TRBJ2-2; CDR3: CASSSTVTRGTGELFF
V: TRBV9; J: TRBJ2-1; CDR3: CASSASGTGENEQFF
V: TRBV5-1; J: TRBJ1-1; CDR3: CASSSDMGNTEAFF
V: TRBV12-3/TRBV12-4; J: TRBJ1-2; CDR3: CASSQQGYGYTF
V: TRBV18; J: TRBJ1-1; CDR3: CASSPTFGQGNTEAFF
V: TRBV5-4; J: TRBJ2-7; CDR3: CASSLRRSGRVAEQYF
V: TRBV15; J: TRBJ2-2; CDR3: CATSREGRGGELFF
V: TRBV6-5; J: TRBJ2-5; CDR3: CAVTRRARETQYF
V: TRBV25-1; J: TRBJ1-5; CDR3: CASGSWGNQPQHF
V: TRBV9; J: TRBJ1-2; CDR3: CASSRGGEGYGYTF
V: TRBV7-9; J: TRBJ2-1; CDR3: CASSLELAGGPRSYNEQFF
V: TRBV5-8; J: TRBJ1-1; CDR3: CASSLVGVNTEAFF